The source of this T cell receptor (beta chain) is a study of shared clonotypes between healthy human individuals. Clones were read by immunoSEQ multiplex PCR, and TCRdb kept only the in-frame ones, dropping some. The sample includes around 2.5 million clones, 80% to 95% seen only once; the top ten take roughly 0.39%. Overall study results and limits: Generally, naive subsets (rather than memory subsets) showed larger estimated richness.

CDR1 is SGHNT, CDR2 YYREEE, per germline (reference sequence). V was cut by 4 bases and J by 7 bases, with 20 bases left in between. This CDR3 has 15 residues. Notes on this clone: The antigen is unknown.

The specimen was naive CD4+ T cells from PBMCs. Subset defined: CD45RA+ positively selected. The sequence was collected from a man younger than 30 in good health. Some clones in this sample may be carry-over from other donors' samples. The chain carries TRBV5-4 and TRBJ2-5, with D maybe TRBD1 (7 bases). The DNA for the CDR3 is TGTGCCAGCAGCCCGAGACAGGGACTCTTGGGGACCCAGTACTTC. Protein sequence: CASSPRQGLLGTQYF.